There are many counts of the clone carrying this T cell receptor (beta chain). HTBI primers from iRepertoire and Arm-PCR of CDR3 regions yielded the TCR beta libraries. TCRdb independently ran MiXCR on the multiplex PCR reads; one entry per CDR3 protein. The sample gives approximately 470,000 distinct CDR3 sequences, around 15% of which show up once; over 9% is in the top ten. This CDR3 spans 13 amino acids. Germline CDR1 and CDR2: SGHDN and FVKESK. V was clipped by 2 bases and J by 9 bases, with 12 bases between them. This record belongs to a study of regulatory T cells in long-lasting Graves disease. Specified time point: newly diagnosed GD, antithyroid drugs for less than 3 months. From RNA extracted from PBMCs, the TCR library was made. These data were also filed under a second study, of T cells in Graves' hyperthyroidism and ophthalmopathy.

The sample consisted of peripheral blood mononuclear cells (PBMCs), taken at new diagnosis, from a patient treated with antithyroid drugs. This clonotype was obtained from a man in his forties or fifties with Graves disease. The chain carries TRBV14 and TRBJ2-3; weak D call: TRBD2 (5 bases). The CDR3 region has the DNA TGTGCCAGCAGCCAATCCCCAGCGGAGACGCAGTATTTT. Encoded protein: CASSQSPAETQYF. The entire variable domain, with the rest obtained from reference TRBV14 and TRBJ2-3, is as follows: EAGVTQFPSHSVIEKGQTVTLRCDPISGHDNLYWYRRVMGKEIKFLLHFVKESKQDESGMPNNRFLAERTGGTYSTLKVQPAELEDSGVYFCASSQSPAETQYFGPGTRLTVL.